This T cell receptor (beta chain) emerged from a study of shared clonotypes between healthy human individuals. The CDR3 spans 15 residues. The V gene's germline CDR1 is SGDLS and CDR2 YYNGEE. TCRdb's table, derived via immunoSEQ multiplex PCR, lists solely in-frame clones and lacks some. In the table there are about 1 million clones, about 80% of which are singletons. With respect to this clone: An end of the junction differs from the germline gene, which may be a read error. The sample carries other DNA sequences with the same CDR3.

Into CD45RA+ naive and CD45RA-negative memory subsets, the CD4+ cells were split. V and J are TRBV9 and TRBJ1-1, with 9 bases aligning to TRBD1. Specimen: memory CD4+ T cells sorted from blood. Subset reported: CD45RA-negative fraction. The receptor was isolated from a man aged 18 to 30 in good health. The CDR3 loop is CASSVVPTGGTEAFF. The CDR3 DNA follows: TGTGCCAGTAGCGTAGTCCCGACAGGGGGTACTGAAGCTTTCTTT.